A single sample gave rise to the 8 T cell receptor beta chains below, sequenced in a study of shared clonotypes between healthy human individuals. Terminally differentiated effector memory CD45RA+ cells were excluded by CCR7 positive selection of CD45RO-negative cells. The method was immunoSEQ multiplex PCR; TCRdb's version includes in-frame clones alone and lacks a portion of them. The table has millions of clones, approximately 95% seen once. The source material was naive CD8+ T cells sorted from blood. All receptors come from a man between 18 and 35 years old in good health.

In the case of this clone: This specimen includes other DNA sequences encoding the same CDR3. The chain couples TRBV7-9 to TRBJ2-1, with 10 bases lining up with TRBD2. The CDR3 loop spans 15 amino acids. In germline, CDR1 is SEHNR, CDR2 FQNEAQ (reference sequence). Losses at the gene ends were 6 bases for V and 4 bases for J; bases not matched to a gene: 6. The DNA of the CDR3 is TGTGCCAGCAGTTCAGGGACTAGCGCATACAATGAGCAGTTCTTC. This codes for CASSSGTSAYNEQFF.

V usage is TRBV5-1 and J usage is TRBJ2-1; TRBD1 matches 10 bases. The V gene end was trimmed by 0 bases and the J gene end by 5 bases; junction bases not matched to a gene: 2. The CDR3 spans 15 residues. The germline gives CDR1 SGHRS, CDR2 YFSETQ. Here the CDR3 DNA reads TGCGCCAGCAGCTTGGCCGACAGGGGGCACAATGAGCAGTTCTTC. Translating gives CASSLADRGHNEQFF.

V usage is TRBV27 and J usage is TRBJ1-5; a possible D gene is TRBD1 (5 bases). V was clipped by 2 bases and J by 0 bases, with 17 bases between them. This CDR3 contains 18 residues. CDR1 and CDR2 from the germline V gene are MNHEY and SMNVEV (reference sequence). CDR3 coding DNA: TGTGCCAGCAGTTTACGTGGAGACAGTTATTTTAGCAATCAGCCCCAGCATTTT. Amino acid sequence: CASSLRGDSYFSNQPQHF.

J is TRBJ2-7 and V is TRBV28; 8 nucleotides agree with TRBD1. The CDR3 sequence is 17 residues long. The V gene end was trimmed by 5 bases and the J gene end by 1 base; junction bases not matched to a gene: 13. The germline V gene has CDR1 MDHEN and CDR2 SYDVKM. In DNA, the CDR3 is TGTGCCAGCAGTAAAACCCTCGGACAGGGCCTATCCTACGAGCAGTACTTC. Amino acids: CASSKTLGQGLSYEQYF.

The chain recombines TRBV4-1 with TRBJ1-2; D is unresolved. Germline V gene data show CDR1 as MGHRA and CDR2 as YSYEKL. The CDR3 sequence is 15 residues long. Trimming took 0 bases from V and 6 from J, leaving 14 bases between them. The CDR3 reads CASSQEGYFGDGYTF. CDR3 DNA: TGCGCCAGCAGCCAAGAAGGGTATTTTGGGGATGGCTACACCTTC.

J is TRBJ2-3 and V is TRBV10-2, with D hard to call. CDR3 length: 13 amino acids. V was trimmed by 2 bases and J by 2 bases, leaving 5 bases between them. Germline CDR1 and CDR2: WSHSY and SAAADI. CDR3 DNA: TGCGCCAGCAGTGAGGACAACACAGATACGCAGTATTTT. It is translated as CASSEDNTDTQYF.

The chain uses TRBV6-6 and TRBJ2-7, with TRBD1 matching over 10 bases. In germline, CDR1 is MNHNY, CDR2 SVGAGI (reference sequence). CDR3 size: 15 residues. Trimming removed 2 bases from V and 7 bases from J; junction bases left unmatched: 8. CDR3 sequence (DNA): TGTGCCAGCAGTTACCCCCGGGACAGGGGAAGGGAGCAGTACTTC. Translation gives CASSYPRDRGREQYF.

On this clone itself: Additional DNA sequences in this sample encode the identical CDR3. This chain joins TRBV28 and TRBJ2-7, with 8 bases matching TRBD2. The CDR3 runs 13 residues. Germline trimming cut 5 bases from V and 5 bases from J; bases unmatched to any gene: 5. Per germline, CDR1 MDHEN and CDR2 SYDVKM. In nucleotides, the CDR3 is TGTGCCAGCAGTCCTGGACTAGCTGACGAGCAGTACTTC. Its protein is CASSPGLADEQYF.